This T cell receptor (beta chain) was retrieved from a study of OX40 agonist ivuxolimab in advanced cancers. Study-wide results and limits: Expansion of clones was among the lowest in partial responders at 0.1-3.0 mg/kg.

Germline values: CDR1 KGHSH, CDR2 LQKENI. This CDR3 contains 14 residues. Trimming removed 5 bases from V and 7 bases from J; junction bases left unmatched: 8. The method was immunoSEQ multiplex PCR; TCRdb's version includes in-frame clones alone and lacks a portion of them. Among about 64,000 clones listed, roughly nine tenths were seen once. To note about this clone: Its matching antigen is unknown.

The receptor comes from an adult with an advanced solid tumor such as melanoma, head and neck, liver or kidney cancer. The input for sequencing was CD4+ or CD8+ T cells sorted from blood, taken in a trial of the OX40 agonist ivuxolimab. The chain links TRBV18 to TRBJ2-1; 7 nucleotides line up with TRBD2. The CDR3 region has the DNA TGTGCCAGCTCAACCGCGGGAGTTAGGAATGAGCAGTTCTTC. This gives the protein CASSTAGVRNEQFF. Supplemented by reference TRBV18 and TRBJ2-1, the full variable domain reads NAGVMQNPRHLVRRRGQEARLRCSPMKGHSHVYWYRQLPEEGLKFMVYLQKENIIDESGMPKERFSAEFPKEGPSILRIQQVVRGDSAAYFCASSTAGVRNEQFFGPGTRLTVL.